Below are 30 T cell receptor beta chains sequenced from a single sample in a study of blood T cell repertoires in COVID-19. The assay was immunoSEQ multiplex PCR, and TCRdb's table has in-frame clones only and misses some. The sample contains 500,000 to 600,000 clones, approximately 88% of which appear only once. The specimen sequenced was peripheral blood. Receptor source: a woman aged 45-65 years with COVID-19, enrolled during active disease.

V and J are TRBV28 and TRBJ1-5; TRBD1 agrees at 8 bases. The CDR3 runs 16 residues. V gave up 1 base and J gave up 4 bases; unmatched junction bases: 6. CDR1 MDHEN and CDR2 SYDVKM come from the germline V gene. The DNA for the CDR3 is TGTGCCAGCAGTTTATTAGTGGACAGGGATAATCAGCCCCAGCATTTT. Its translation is CASSLLVDRDNQPQHF.

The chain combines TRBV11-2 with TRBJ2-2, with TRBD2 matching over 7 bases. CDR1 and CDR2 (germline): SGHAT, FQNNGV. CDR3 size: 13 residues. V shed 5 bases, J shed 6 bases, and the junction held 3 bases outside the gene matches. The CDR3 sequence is CASSRGEAGELFF. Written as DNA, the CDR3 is TGTGCCAGCAGCCGGGGGGAAGCCGGGGAGCTGTTTTTT.

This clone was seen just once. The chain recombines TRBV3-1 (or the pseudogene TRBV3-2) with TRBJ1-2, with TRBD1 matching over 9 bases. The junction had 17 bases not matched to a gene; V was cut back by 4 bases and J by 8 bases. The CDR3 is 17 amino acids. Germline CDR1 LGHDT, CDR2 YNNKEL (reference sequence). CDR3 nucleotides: TGTGCCAGCAGCCCGGGACAGGGACCTTATTTCGCCTACGGCTACACCTTC. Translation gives CASSPGQGPYFAYGYTF.

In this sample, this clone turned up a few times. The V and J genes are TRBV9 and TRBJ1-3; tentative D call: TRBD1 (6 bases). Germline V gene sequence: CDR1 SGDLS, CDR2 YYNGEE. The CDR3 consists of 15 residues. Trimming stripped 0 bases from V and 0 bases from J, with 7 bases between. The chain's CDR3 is CASSVVGHSGNTIYF. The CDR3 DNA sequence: TGTGCCAGCAGCGTAGTGGGACACTCTGGAAACACCATATATTTT.

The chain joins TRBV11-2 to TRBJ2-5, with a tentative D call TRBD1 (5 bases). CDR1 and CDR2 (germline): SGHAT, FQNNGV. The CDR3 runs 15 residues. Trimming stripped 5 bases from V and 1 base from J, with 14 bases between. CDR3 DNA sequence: TGTGCCAGCAGCCAGCCCGAAGGGGCCCAAGAGACCCAGTACTTC. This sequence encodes CASSQPEGAQETQYF.

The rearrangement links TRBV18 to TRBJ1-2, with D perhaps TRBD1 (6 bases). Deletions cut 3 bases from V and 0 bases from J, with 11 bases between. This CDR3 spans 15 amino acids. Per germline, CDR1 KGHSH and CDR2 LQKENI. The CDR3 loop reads CASSPWTAANYGYTF. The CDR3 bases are TGTGCCAGCTCACCCTGGACAGCAGCTAACTATGGCTACACCTTC.

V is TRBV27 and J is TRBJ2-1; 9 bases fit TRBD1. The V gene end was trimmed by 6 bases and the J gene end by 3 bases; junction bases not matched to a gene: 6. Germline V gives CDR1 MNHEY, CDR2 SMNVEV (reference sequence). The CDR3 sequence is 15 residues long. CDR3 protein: CASRPVTGGYNEQFF. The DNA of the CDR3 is TGTGCCAGCAGGCCGGTGACAGGGGGCTACAATGAGCAGTTCTTC.

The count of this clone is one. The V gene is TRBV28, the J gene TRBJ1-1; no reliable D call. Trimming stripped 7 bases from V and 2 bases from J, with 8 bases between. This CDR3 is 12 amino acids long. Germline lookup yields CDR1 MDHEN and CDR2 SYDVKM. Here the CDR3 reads CASTSGNTEAFF. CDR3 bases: TGTGCCAGCACCTCGGGAAACACTGAAGCTTTCTTT.

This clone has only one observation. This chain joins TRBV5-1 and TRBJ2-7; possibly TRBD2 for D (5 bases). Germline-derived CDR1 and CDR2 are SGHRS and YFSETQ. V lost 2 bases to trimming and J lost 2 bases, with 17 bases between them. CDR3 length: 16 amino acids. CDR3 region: CASSFIKGIGAYEQYF. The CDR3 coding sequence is TGCGCCAGCAGCTTTATCAAGGGAATCGGGGCCTACGAGCAGTACTTC.

The CDR3 DNA follows: TGTGCCAGCAGCCTCATAGCGGGGGGTTACAATGAGCAGTTCTTC. The encoded protein is CASSLIAGGYNEQFF. The chain joins TRBV7-6 to TRBJ2-1; 10 bases are shared with TRBD2. The CDR3 loop spans 15 amino acids. Germline loops: CDR1 SGHVS, CDR2 FNYEAQ. Trimming removed 5 bases from V and 4 bases from J; junction bases left unmatched: 5.

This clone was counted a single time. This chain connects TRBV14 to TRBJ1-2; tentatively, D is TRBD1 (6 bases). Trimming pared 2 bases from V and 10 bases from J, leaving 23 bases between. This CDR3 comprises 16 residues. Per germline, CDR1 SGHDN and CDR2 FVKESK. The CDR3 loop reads CASSQLGGEARRDYTF. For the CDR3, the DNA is TGTGCCAGCAGCCAATTAGGGGGGGAAGCGAGGAGAGACTACACCTTC. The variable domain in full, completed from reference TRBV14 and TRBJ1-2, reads EAGVTQFPSHSVIEKGQTVTLRCDPISGHDNLYWYRRVMGKEIKFLLHFVKESKQDESGMPNNRFLAERTGGTYSTLKVQPAELEDSGVYFCASSQLGGEARRDYTFGSGTRLTVV.

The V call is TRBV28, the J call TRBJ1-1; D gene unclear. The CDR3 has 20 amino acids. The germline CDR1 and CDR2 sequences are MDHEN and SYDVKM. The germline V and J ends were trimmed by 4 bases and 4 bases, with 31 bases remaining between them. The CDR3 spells CASSYPPRFVESGGSTEAFF. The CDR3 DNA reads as TGTGCCAGCAGTTACCCCCCGCGCTTTGTTGAGAGTGGTGGGAGCACTGAAGCTTTCTTT.

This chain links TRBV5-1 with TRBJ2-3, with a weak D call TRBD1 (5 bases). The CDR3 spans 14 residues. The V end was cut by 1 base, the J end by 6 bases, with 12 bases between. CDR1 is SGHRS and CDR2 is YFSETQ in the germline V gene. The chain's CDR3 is CASSLRAGKDTQYF. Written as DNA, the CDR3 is TGCGCCAGCAGCTTGAGGGCAGGGAAGGATACGCAGTATTTT.

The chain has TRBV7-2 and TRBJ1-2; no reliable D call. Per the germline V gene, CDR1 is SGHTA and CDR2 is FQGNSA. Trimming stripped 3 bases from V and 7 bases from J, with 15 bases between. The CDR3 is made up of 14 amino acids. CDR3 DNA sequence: TGTGCCAGCAGCTTTACGGGTGGGTCGGGTGGCTACACCTTC. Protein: CASSFTGGSGGYTF.

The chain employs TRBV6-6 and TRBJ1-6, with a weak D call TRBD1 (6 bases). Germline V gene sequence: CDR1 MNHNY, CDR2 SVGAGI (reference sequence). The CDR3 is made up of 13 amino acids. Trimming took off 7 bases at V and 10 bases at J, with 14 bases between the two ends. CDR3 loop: CASTSTGSSPLHF. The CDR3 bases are TGTGCCAGCACCTCGACAGGCAGCTCACCCCTCCACTTT.

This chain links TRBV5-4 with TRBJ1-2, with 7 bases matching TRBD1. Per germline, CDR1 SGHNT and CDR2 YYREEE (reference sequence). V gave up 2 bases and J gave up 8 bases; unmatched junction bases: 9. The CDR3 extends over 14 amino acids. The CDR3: CASSFQGERGGYTF. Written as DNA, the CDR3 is TGTGCCAGCAGCTTTCAGGGGGAAAGAGGCGGCTACACCTTC.

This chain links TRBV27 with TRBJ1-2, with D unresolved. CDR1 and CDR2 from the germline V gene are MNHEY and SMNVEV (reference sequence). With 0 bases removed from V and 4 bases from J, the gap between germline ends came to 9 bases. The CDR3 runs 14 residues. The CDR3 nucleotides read TGTGCCAGCAGTTTATCGAGAGCACTCTATGGCTACACCTTC. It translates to CASSLSRALYGYTF.

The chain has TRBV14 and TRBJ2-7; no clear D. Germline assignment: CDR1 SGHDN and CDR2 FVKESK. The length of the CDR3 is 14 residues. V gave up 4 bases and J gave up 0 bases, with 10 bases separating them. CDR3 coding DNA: TGTGCCAGCAGCCCCCAACTTTCCTCCTACGAGCAGTACTTC. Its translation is CASSPQLSSYEQYF.

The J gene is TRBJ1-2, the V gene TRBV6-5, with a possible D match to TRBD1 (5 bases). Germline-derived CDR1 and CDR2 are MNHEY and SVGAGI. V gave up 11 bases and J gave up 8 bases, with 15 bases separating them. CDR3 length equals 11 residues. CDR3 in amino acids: CAGERGMGYTF. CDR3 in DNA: TGTGCCGGGGAAAGGGGAATGGGCTACACCTTC.

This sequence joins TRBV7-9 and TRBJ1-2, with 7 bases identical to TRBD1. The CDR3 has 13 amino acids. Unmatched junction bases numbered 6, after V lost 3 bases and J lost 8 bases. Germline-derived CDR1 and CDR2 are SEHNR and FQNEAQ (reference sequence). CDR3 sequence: CASSLGQTWGYTF. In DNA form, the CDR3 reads TGTGCCAGCAGCTTGGGACAGACTTGGGGCTACACCTTC.

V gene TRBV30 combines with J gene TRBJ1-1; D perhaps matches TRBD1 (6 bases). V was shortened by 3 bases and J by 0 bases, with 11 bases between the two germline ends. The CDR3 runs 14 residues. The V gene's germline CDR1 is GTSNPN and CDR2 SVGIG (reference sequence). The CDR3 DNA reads TGTGCCTGGAGCGAGACAGGATTGAACACTGAAGCTTTCTTT. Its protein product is CAWSETGLNTEAFF.

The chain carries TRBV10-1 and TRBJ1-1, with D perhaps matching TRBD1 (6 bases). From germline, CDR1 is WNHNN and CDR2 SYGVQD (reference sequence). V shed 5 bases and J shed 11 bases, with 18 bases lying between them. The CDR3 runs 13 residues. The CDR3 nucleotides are TGCGCCAGCAGTAGAAACAGGGAAACAGGGGCTTTCTTT. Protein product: CASSRNRETGAFF.

CDR3 in amino acids: CASSPPPGWEGYGYTF. CDR3 coding DNA: TGTGCCAGCAGTCCCCCACCCGGTTGGGAGGGTTATGGCTACACCTTC. V is TRBV28 and J is TRBJ1-2; D gene unclear. V was cut by 5 bases and J by 5 bases, with 21 bases left in between. There are 16 residues in the CDR3. Germline V gene sequence: CDR1 MDHEN, CDR2 SYDVKM.

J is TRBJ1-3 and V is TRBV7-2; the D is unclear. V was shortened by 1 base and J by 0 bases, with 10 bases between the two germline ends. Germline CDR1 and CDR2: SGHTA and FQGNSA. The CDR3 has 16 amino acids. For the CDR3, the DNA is TGTGCCAGCAGCTTAGGTGCGGCTTCCTCTGGAAACACCATATATTTT. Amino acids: CASSLGAASSGNTIYF.

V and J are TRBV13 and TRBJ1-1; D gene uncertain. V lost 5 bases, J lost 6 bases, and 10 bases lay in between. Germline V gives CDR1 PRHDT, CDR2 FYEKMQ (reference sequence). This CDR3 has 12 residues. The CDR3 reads CASSPLRAEAFF. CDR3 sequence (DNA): TGTGCCAGCAGCCCCCTCCGCGCTGAAGCTTTCTTT.

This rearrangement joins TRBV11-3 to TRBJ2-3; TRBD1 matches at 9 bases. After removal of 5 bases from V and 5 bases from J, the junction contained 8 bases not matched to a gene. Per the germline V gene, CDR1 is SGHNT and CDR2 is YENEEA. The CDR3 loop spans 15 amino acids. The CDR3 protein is CASSEGGQGKDTQYF. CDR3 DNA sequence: TGTGCCAGCAGCGAGGGGGGACAGGGAAAAGATACGCAGTATTTT. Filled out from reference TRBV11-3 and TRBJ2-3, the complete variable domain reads EAGVVQSPRYKIIEKKQPVAFWCNPISGHNTLYWYLQNLGQGPELLIRYENEEAVDDSQLPKDRFSAERLKGVDSTLKIQPAELGDSAVYLCASSEGGQGKDTQYFGPGTRLTVL.

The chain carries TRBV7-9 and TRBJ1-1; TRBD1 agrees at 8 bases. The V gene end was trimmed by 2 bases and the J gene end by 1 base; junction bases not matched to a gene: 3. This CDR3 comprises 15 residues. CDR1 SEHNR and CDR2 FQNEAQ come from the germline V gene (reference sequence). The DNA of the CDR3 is TGTGCCAGCAGCTTATCCGGACAGGGGAACACTGAAGCTTTCTTT. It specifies CASSLSGQGNTEAFF. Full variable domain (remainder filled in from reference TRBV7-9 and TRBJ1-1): DTGVSQNPRHKITKRGQNVTFRCDPISEHNRLYWYRQTLGQGPEFLTYFQNEAQLEKSRLLSDRFSAERPKGSFSTLEIQRTEQGDSAMYLCASSLSGQGNTEAFFGQGTRLTVV.

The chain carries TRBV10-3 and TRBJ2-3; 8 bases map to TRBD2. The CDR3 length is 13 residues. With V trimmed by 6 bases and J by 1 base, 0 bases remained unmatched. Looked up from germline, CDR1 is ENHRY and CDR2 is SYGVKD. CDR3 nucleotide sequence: TGTGCCATCAGGACTAGCGGCACAGATACGCAGTATTTT. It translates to CAIRTSGTDTQYF.

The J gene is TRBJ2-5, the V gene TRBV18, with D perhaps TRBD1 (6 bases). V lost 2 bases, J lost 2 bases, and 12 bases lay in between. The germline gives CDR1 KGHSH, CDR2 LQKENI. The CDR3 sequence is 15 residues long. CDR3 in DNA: TGTGCCAGCTCACCAGGGCAGGGGTTTCAAGAGACCCAGTACTTC. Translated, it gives CASSPGQGFQETQYF.

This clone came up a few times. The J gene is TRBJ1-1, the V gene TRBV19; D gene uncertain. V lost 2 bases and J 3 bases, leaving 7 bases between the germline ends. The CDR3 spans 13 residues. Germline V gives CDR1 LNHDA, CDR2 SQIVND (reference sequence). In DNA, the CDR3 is TGTGCCAGTAGTATATTCCCGGACACTGAAGCTTTCTTT. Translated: CASSIFPDTEAFF. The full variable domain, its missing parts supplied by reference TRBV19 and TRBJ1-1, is DGGITQSPKYLFRKEGQNVTLSCEQNLNHDAMYWYRQDPGQGLRLIYYSQIVNDFQKGDIAEGYSVSREKKESFPLTVTSAQKNPTAFYLCASSIFPDTEAFFGQGTRLTVV.